This TCR beta chain derives from a study of T cells after yellow fever vaccination. Study at large: Fractions with few cells were prepared using SMART-Seq v4 Ultra Low Input. Whole-study findings and limits: A small proportion of clonotypes was detected in both the CD4 and CD8 compartments. Booster sampling recovered most clones from primary vaccination (less than 97% CD4, roughly 90% CD8).

CDR3 length: 18 amino acids. The trim removed 2 bases at V and 8 bases at J, leaving 18 bases unmatched. Germline V gene data show CDR1 as SGHDT and CDR2 as YYEEEE. Template switching by 5'RACE produced TCR cDNA, adding a universal primer site and UMIs. TCRdb processed the 5' RACE reads anew with MiXCR; each CDR3 protein has one entry. The sample holds about 360,000 distinct CDR3 sequences, 6% to 8% seen once. About this clonotype: Its antigen is not known.

Sequencing used PBMCs, obtained 5 days after the yellow fever booster vaccination. The chain uses TRBV5-6 and TRBJ2-1; 8 bases fit TRBD2. The sequence was collected from a man aged 30 to 45 who received the YFV17D yellow fever vaccine. CDR3 protein: CASSFDKGTGLVSDEQFF. The CDR3 DNA sequence: TGTGCCAGCAGCTTCGATAAGGGGACGGGACTAGTGTCCGATGAGCAGTTCTTC.